Below are 6 T cell receptor beta chains sequenced from a single sample in a study of blood T cell repertoires in COVID-19. Profiled with immunoSEQ multiplex PCR; TCRdb holds only in-frame clones, not every one. The table shows around 40,000 clones, with about 92% occurring only once. The sample consisted of peripheral blood. The receptor source for this set is a human donor in a cohort sampled during active COVID-19.

Here the CDR3 DNA reads TGTGCCAGCAGCCAATTCCCTATGGGGGGCGAGCAGTACTTC. Protein sequence: CASSQFPMGGEQYF. The rearrangement joins TRBV14 to TRBJ2-7; the D gene is possibly TRBD2 (6 bases). Germline V gene sequence: CDR1 SGHDN, CDR2 FVKESK. Trimming pared 2 bases from V and 6 bases from J, leaving 14 bases between. This CDR3 spans 14 amino acids.

The V and J genes are TRBV11-2 and TRBJ2-4, with D possibly being TRBD2 (6 bases). V was trimmed by 2 bases and J by 1 base, leaving 15 bases between them. This CDR3 spans 17 amino acids. CDR1 is SGHAT and CDR2 is FQNNGV in the germline V gene. The CDR3 DNA sequence: TGTGCCAGCAGCTTACCCCACTATCGGGGGGCCAAAAACATTCAGTACTTC. It yields the protein CASSLPHYRGAKNIQYF. Full variable domain (rest looked up from reference TRBV11-2 and TRBJ2-4): EAGVAQSPRYKIIEKRQSVAFWCNPISGHATLYWYQQILGQGPKLLIQFQNNGVVDDSQLPKDRFSAERLKGVDSTLKIQPAKLEDSAVYLCASSLPHYRGAKNIQYFGAGTRLSVL.

The V call is TRBV19, the J call TRBJ1-6; 10 bases align to TRBD1. Trimming at V came to 5 bases and at J to 10 bases, leaving 8 bases not matched to a gene. The CDR3 spans 15 residues. Germline assignment: CDR1 LNHDA and CDR2 SQIVND (reference sequence). CDR3: CASSALTGGQSPLHF. CDR3 DNA: TGTGCCAGTAGTGCCCTGACAGGGGGCCAATCACCCCTCCACTTT.

V is TRBV4-3 and J is TRBJ2-1; 7 nucleotides match TRBD2. Unmatched junction bases numbered 2, after V lost 0 bases and J lost 0 bases. The CDR3 contains 16 residues. Germline lookup yields CDR1 LGHNA and CDR2 YSLEER. DNA for the CDR3: TGCGCCAGCAGCCAAGACGGACTAGGCTCCTACAATGAGCAGTTCTTC. It encodes CASSQDGLGSYNEQFF.

The chain joins TRBV6-5 to TRBJ2-7; 9 bases agree with TRBD2. The CDR3 contains 15 residues. The V segment lost 6 bases and the J segment 4 bases; nucleotides outside the gene matches: 10. Germline assignment: CDR1 MNHEY and CDR2 SVGAGI. As DNA, the CDR3 is TGTGCCAGCAGATACCAGCGGGAGGCCCTATACGAGCAGTACTTC. Translated: CASRYQREALYEQYF.

The chain has TRBV18 and TRBJ2-3; D may be TRBD2 (7 bases). The germline gives CDR1 KGHSH, CDR2 LQKENI. Trimming pared 6 bases from V and 4 bases from J, leaving 17 bases between. The CDR3 contains 15 residues. CDR3 nucleotides: TGTGCCAGCTCCCCCGGGGGGCCGACGGCAGATACGCAGTATTTT. It encodes CASSPGGPTADTQYF.